Sequencing of this T cell receptor beta chain was carried out in a study of metastatic and nonmetastatic thyroid tumors. Study details: It was across blood and tumor or nodule tissue from malignant and benign thyroid patients that repertoires were compared.

Germline CDR1 SNHLY, CDR2 FYNNEI. Trimming took 5 bases from V and 4 from J; bases not matched to a gene: 17. The CDR3 extends over 18 amino acids. Per the study methods: Differences in CDR3 between clinicopathological groups were drawn on to build a classifier intended to discriminate distant-metastatic papillary thyroid cancer patients. From the PCR reads, TCRdb re-called clones with MiXCR. Here the V and J calls rest on TCRdb's processing, not on the authors' analysis. The sample consists of around 15,000 clones, roughly a fifth of them appearing once. This clone was seen many times. Its matching antigen is unknown. No treatment had been given to any patient before thyroid surgery. The study's findings and limits: Within blood and tumor, benign nodules reportedly had significantly lower TCR beta diversity than malignant thyroid tumors did.

Material for sequencing was blood. This chain uses TRBV2 with TRBJ1-2, with 9 bases fitting TRBD1. This sequence was found in a female donor with papillary thyroid cancer or a benign thyroid nodule (not recorded which). Some clones in this sample may be carry-over from other donors' samples. The CDR3 sequence: CASSSTNQQGARAYGYTF. The DNA for the CDR3 is TGTGCCAGCAGTTCAACAAACCAACAGGGGGCCCGGGCCTATGGCTACACCTTC.